This is a list of T cell receptor beta chains from one sample in a study of T-cell memory formation after mild COVID-19. MiXCR was run by TCRdb on the 5' RACE reads, yielding one entry per CDR3 protein. The sample consists of under 300,000 distinct CDR3 sequences, about a sixth of them appearing once. Sequencing was performed on PBMCs or a T cell subset sorted from them (not recorded which). All receptors come from a man between 18 and 35 years old who had mild COVID-19 (a few samples of this study predate the infection). Cell type and time point are not known. Both conserved end residues are part of each CDR3. Each record gives: V gene, J gene, clone size, D gene, CDR3 protein, CDR3 DNA. A D gene is named only where the DNA matches it firmly. The listing skips clone size in some rows; elsewhere it reads once, few, many or a size class.

>TRBV6-1|TRBJ1-4|few|NA
CASSKDSYNEKLFF
TGTGCCAGCAGTAAGGATTCGTATAATGAAAAACTGTTTTTT
>TRBV5-1|TRBJ2-7|few|NA
CASSLGTGTGLLAAAYEQYF
TGCGCCAGCAGCTTGGGTACCGGGACAGGGTTACTAGCGGCCGCCTACGAGCAGTACTTC
>TRBV20-1|TRBJ1-4|few|TRBD1
CSARAGGGQSNEKLFF
TGCAGTGCTAGAGCCGGAGGGGGACAGAGTAATGAAAAACTGTTTTTT
>TRBV20-1|TRBJ2-5|NA|NA
CSARDGSRAEETQYF
TGCAGTGCTAGAGATGGGTCGAGAGCTGAGGAGACCCAGTACTTC
>TRBV15|TRBJ2-7|few|NA
CATSRGALGGAPGEQYF
TGTGCCACCAGCAGAGGAGCGCTAGGCGGGGCTCCTGGTGAGCAGTACTTC
>TRBV24-1|TRBJ1-2|few|NA
CATSTTGTAAYGYTF
TGTGCCACCAGTACTACCGGCACCGCGGCCTATGGCTACACCTTC
>TRBV7-2|TRBJ2-3|NA|NA
CASNLGGPSDTQYF
TGTGCCAGCAACTTGGGGGGGCCGTCAGATACGCAGTATTTT
>TRBV6-2/TRBV6-3|TRBJ1-2|NA|NA
CASGDYGYTF
TGTGCCAGCGGGGATTATGGCTACACCTTC
>TRBV14|TRBJ2-1|few|TRBD2
CAQKGLDNEQFF
TGTGCCCAGAAGGGACTAGACAATGAGCAGTTCTTC
>TRBV29-1|TRBJ2-1|many|NA
CSVPRDTSGEQFF
TGCAGCGTACCCCGGGACACCTCGGGTGAGCAGTTCTTC
>TRBV4-1|TRBJ2-3|few|NA
CASSHRQGAGATDTQYF
TGCGCCAGCAGCCATCGTCAGGGGGCGGGGGCCACAGATACGCAGTATTTT
>TRBV6-5|TRBJ2-7|few|NA
CASSYDLREKQYF
TGTGCCAGCAGTTACGACCTTCGAGAGAAGCAGTACTTC
>TRBV9|TRBJ2-1|many|NA
CASSVGYNEQFF
TGTGCCAGCAGCGTAGGGTACAATGAGCAGTTCTTC
>TRBV7-9|TRBJ1-3|many|NA
CASSLEGSHTIYF
TGTGCCAGCAGCTTAGAGGGGTCGCACACCATATATTTT
>TRBV12-3/TRBV12-4|TRBJ1-6|few|TRBD1
CASRGQGSGPLHF
TGTGCCAGCAGGGGACAGGGTTCGGGACCCCTCCACTTT
>TRBV6-5|TRBJ2-1|NA|NA
CASSTDRNEQFF
TGTGCCAGCAGTACGGACCGGAATGAGCAGTTCTTC
>TRBV5-4|TRBJ1-1|NA|NA
CASSGAGNTEAFF
TGTGCCAGCAGCGGGGCCGGGAACACTGAAGCTTTCTTT
>TRBV7-9|TRBJ2-3|NA|NA
CASSLRETADTQYF
TGTGCCAGCAGCTTAAGGGAAACGGCAGATACGCAGTATTTT
>TRBV5-1|TRBJ2-3|NA|TRBD2
CASSHGLAGFTDTQYF
TGCGCCAGCAGCCACGGACTAGCGGGCTTCACAGATACGCAGTATTTT
>TRBV6-2/TRBV6-3|TRBJ1-1|NA|NA
CASSYSKMKDTEAFF
TGTGCCAGCAGTTACTCGAAAATGAAGGACACTGAAGCTTTCTTT
>TRBV6-5|TRBJ1-3|few|NA
CASSYSDSGNTIYF
TGTGCCAGCAGTTACAGTGATTCTGGAAACACCATATATTTT
>TRBV5-5|TRBJ2-7|few|NA
CASSFRLGSDEQYF
TGTGCCAGCAGCTTTCGGTTAGGGAGCGACGAGCAGTACTTC
>TRBV27|TRBJ1-2|few|TRBD1
CASSPGTGSVTRSYTF
TGTGCCAGCAGTCCCGGGACAGGGTCCGTGACCAGGAGCTACACCTTC
>TRBV19|TRBJ2-3|few|NA
CAVGEVTDTQYF
TGTGCCGTCGGGGAGGTCACAGATACGCAGTATTTT
>TRBV7-2|TRBJ1-5|NA|TRBD1
CASSAGTGVRYQPQHF
TGTGCCAGCAGCGCAGGGACAGGGGTTAGATATCAGCCCCAGCATTTT
>TRBV24-1|TRBJ2-5|many|TRBD1
CATRQGSVGTQYF
TGTGCCACCAGACAGGGGAGTGTCGGGACCCAGTACTTC
>TRBV12-3/TRBV12-4|TRBJ1-5|NA|NA
CASSLLGPGQPQHF
TGTGCCAGCAGTTTACTGGGACCGGGGCAGCCCCAGCATTTT
>TRBV7-2|TRBJ1-2|NA|NA
CASSLGTSNYGYTF
TGTGCCAGCAGCTTAGGGACCTCTAACTATGGCTACACCTTC
>TRBV20-1|TRBJ2-5|NA|NA
CSAKAGRGQETQYF
TGCAGTGCTAAAGCAGGGAGAGGGCAAGAGACCCAGTACTTC